These T cell receptor beta chains were read from a single sample in a study of cytomegalovirus exposure and HLA in healthy donors. Here immunoSEQ multiplex PCR was the method, and the copy in TCRdb shows in-frame clones only, minus some. Of roughly 150,000 clones detected, roughly 85% appear once; the ten largest clones hold about 1.7%. The sample was PBMCs. Receptors originate from a woman aged 25 to 39 in good health and CMV-seronegative. Each CDR3 is given with its conserved first and last residue. Fields, in order: D gene, J gene, clone size, V gene, CDR3 DNA, CDR3 protein. The D gene is left open where the match is weak. The size of a clone is reported for some rows only, either as once, few or many, or as a class for expanded clones.

- TRBJ2-1 - TRBV4-3 TGCGCCAGCAGCCAAGCCATCTACAATGAGCAGTTCTTC CASSQAIYNEQFF
- TRBJ2-7 once TRBV11-3 TGTGCCAGCAGCCCGTACGAGGCGTCCTACGAGCAGTACTTC CASSPYEASYEQYF
TRBD2 TRBJ2-3 - TRBV9 TGTGCCAGCAGCGTAGGCCCGAGCGGGGGGAATGACGGCACAGATACGCAGTATTTT CASSVGPSGGNDGTDTQYF
TRBD1 TRBJ1-2 few TRBV7-3 TGTGCCAGCAGCTTGGGACAGGCTATGGGCTACACCTTC CASSLGQAMGYTF
TRBD2 TRBJ2-1 - TRBV19 TGTGCCAGTAGTACCCGGACTAGGACGAGCTCCTACAATGAGCAGTTCTTC CASSTRTRTSSYNEQFF
TRBD1 TRBJ1-1 few TRBV4-1 TGCGCCAGCAGCCAGGCCGGGACAGGGGCGTTGAACACTGAAGCTTTCTTT CASSQAGTGALNTEAFF
TRBD1 TRBJ1-1 - TRBV2 TGTGCCAGCAGTCACAGGGGGCTCCGAACTGAAGCTTTCTTT CASSHRGLRTEAFF
TRBD1 TRBJ1-1 once TRBV6-1 TGTGCCAGCAGTGTCCGGGACAGGGGTCCCTTTAGAGAAGCTTTCTTT CASSVRDRGPFREAFF
- TRBJ1-6 - TRBV4-2 TGTGCCAGCAGCCAAGAGGGGGGGAATTCACCCCTCCACTTT CASSQEGGNSPLHF
TRBD2 TRBJ2-3 - TRBV19 TGTGCCAGCACGGGGGGGACGGATACGCAGTATTTT CASTGGTDTQYF
TRBD1 TRBJ2-7 - TRBV4-1 TGCGCCAGCAGCCAGAACAGGGGGCTCTCGTACGAGCAGTACTTC CASSQNRGLSYEQYF
TRBD2 TRBJ2-3 - TRBV19 TGTGCCAGTACCCCGGGACTAGCGGGGGGGCCAACAGATACGCAGTATTTT CASTPGLAGGPTDTQYF
- TRBJ2-2 few TRBV7-8 TGTGCCAGCAGCCCCCGGGACATAGGCACCGGGGAGCTGTTTTTT CASSPRDIGTGELFF
- TRBJ2-2 - TRBV5-1 TGCGCCAGCACCGAACCGGACACCGGGGAGCTGTTTTTT CASTEPDTGELFF
- TRBJ1-1 - TRBV6-1 TGTGCCAGCCATGACAGTGATACTGAAGCTTTCTTT CASHDSDTEAFF
- TRBJ1-2 - TRBV28 TGTGCCAGCAGTCTCCTGGGGGGGTATGAGGGCTACACCTTC CASSLLGGYEGYTF
- TRBJ1-4 few TRBV25-1 TGTGCCAGCAGTGAAATGGGGGGGGTAGGTGTTGAAAAACTGTTTTTT CASSEMGGVGVEKLFF
- TRBJ1-2 - TRBV6-1 TGTGCCAGCAGTGTACTAGGCTACACCTTC CASSVLGYTF
TRBD2 TRBJ2-3 - TRBV7-2 TGTGCCAGCAGCAACAGCGGGGGATGGAGCACAGATACGCAGTATTTT CASSNSGGWSTDTQYF
TRBD1 TRBJ1-1 - TRBV19 TGTGCCAGTAGTAACGACAGGGACAACACTGAAGCTTTCTTT CASSNDRDNTEAFF
TRBD1 TRBJ2-7 - TRBV29-1 TGCAGCGTTGAACGAGAAATTGGGACAGCCTACGAGCAGTACTTC CSVEREIGTAYEQYF
- TRBJ1-1 - TRBV10-2 TGCGCCAGCAGCTCTGAGGGTCGGACTGAAGCTTTCTTT CASSSEGRTEAFF
- TRBJ1-6 few TRBV19 TGTGCCAGTAGTATTGCTGGACTGGGAGGAGGTAATTCACCCCTCCACTTT CASSIAGLGGGNSPLHF
- TRBJ1-5 - TRBV7-2 TGTGCCAGCAGCTTAGATCTCAGGGCAAACAATCAGCCCCAGCATTTT CASSLDLRANNQPQHF
- TRBJ1-5 - TRBV2 TGTGCCAGCTCCGGGTGGCCCAATCAGCCCCAGCATTTT CASSGWPNQPQHF
- TRBJ1-2 - TRBV6-5 TGTGCCAGCAGTTACGGGCAGGGGTTGGCCTATGGCTACACCTTC CASSYGQGLAYGYTF
- TRBJ1-2 - TRBV19 TGTGCCAGTAGTCGACAGGCTAACTATGGCTACACCTTC CASSRQANYGYTF
- TRBJ2-7 - TRBV5-4 TGTGCCAGCAGCTTGGTTGGAGATGAGCAGTACTTC CASSLVGDEQYF
TRBD2 TRBJ2-3 few TRBV9 TGTGCCAGCAGCGTAGTGTTGGGGGGGGAAGATACGCAGTATTTT CASSVVLGGEDTQYF
- TRBJ2-5 - TRBV5-6 TGTGCCAGCAGCTCCACGGGGAGCTCTAGGGATCAAGAGACCCAGTACTTC CASSSTGSSRDQETQYF
- TRBJ1-2 - TRBV5-6 TGTGCCAGCAGTGGAGGGGCGGCATCGAACTATGGCTACACCTTC CASSGGAASNYGYTF
TRBD1 TRBJ2-7 - TRBV10-3 TGTGCCATTAGTTTACAGGGGGCTGGCGACGAGCAGTACTTC CAISLQGAGDEQYF
TRBD1 TRBJ1-5 - TRBV19 TGTGCCAGCCGCGGGACAGATAGCAATCAGCCCCAGCATTTT CASRGTDSNQPQHF
- TRBJ1-4 - TRBV18 TGTGCCAGCTCACCACCGGGGGCATCTAATGAAAAACTGTTTTTT CASSPPGASNEKLFF
- TRBJ1-1 - TRBV9 TGTGCCAGCAGCGGATCCGGGACAATGGTTGAAGCTTTCTTT CASSGSGTMVEAFF
- TRBJ2-7 - TRBV7-2 TGTGCCAGCAGCCTTTGGGGGCAGGCGAGCTCCTACGAGCAGTACTTC CASSLWGQASSYEQYF
TRBD1 TRBJ2-1 - TRBV2 TGTGCCAGCAGTGATACTGGACAGGGTCTTGGCAATGAGCAGTTCTTC CASSDTGQGLGNEQFF
TRBD1 TRBJ2-1 - TRBV7-6 TGTGCCAGCAGCCCATCCCGACAGGGCAATGAGCAGTTCTTC CASSPSRQGNEQFF
TRBD1 TRBJ1-2 - TRBV6-5 TGTGCCAGCAGTTACTCTTCCAGGGGGCGCGGAGGCTACACCTTC CASSYSSRGRGGYTF
TRBD1 TRBJ1-2 - TRBV6-5 TGTGCCAGCAGTCGGACAGGGGGCTATGGCTACACCTTC CASSRTGGYGYTF
TRBD1 TRBJ1-2 - TRBV7-8 TGTGCCAGCAGCTTAGATTCCACCGGGACAGGGGTGTGGGGCTACACCTTC CASSLDSTGTGVWGYTF
- TRBJ1-6 - TRBV7-9 TGTGCCAGCAGCTTAGTATTGCAGAATTCACCCCTCCACTTT CASSLVLQNSPLHF
TRBD2 TRBJ2-3 once TRBV19 TGTGCCAGTAGTCTATATAGCGGGGGGGCAGTAGTAAGAGGCACAGATACGCAGTATTTT CASSLYSGGAVVRGTDTQYF
TRBD1 TRBJ1-4 once TRBV4-2 TGTGCCAGCAGCCCACAGGGGGCTACTAATGAAAAACTGTTTTTT CASSPQGATNEKLFF
- TRBJ2-2 - TRBV6-5 TGTGCCAGCAGGCGACTGAAGAACACCGGGGAGCTGTTTTTT CASRRLKNTGELFF
- TRBJ1-1 - TRBV7-9 TGTGCCAGCAGCCCGCCGGGACGGACTATGAACACTGAAGCTTTCTTT CASSPPGRTMNTEAFF
- TRBJ2-6 - TRBV11-2 TGTGCCAGCAGCCCCCTAAGCGGGGCCAACGTCCTGACTTTC CASSPLSGANVLTF
- TRBJ1-2 - TRBV21-1 TGTGCCAGCAGCAAACTGGGGACAGGGCCCCCCGACGGCTACACCTTC CASSKLGTGPPDGYTF
- TRBJ1-5 - TRBV9 TGTGCCAGCAGCGGGGCATATAGCAATCAGCCCCAGCATTTT CASSGAYSNQPQHF
TRBD1 TRBJ1-4 - TRBV14 TGTGCCAGCAGCCGCCAAGGACAGGGGAGAGAAAAACTGTTTTTT CASSRQGQGREKLFF
- TRBJ1-1 few TRBV5-4 TGTGCCAGCAGCGCCGCGGGCGGTAGGAACACTGAAGCTTTCTTT CASSAAGGRNTEAFF
- TRBJ2-6 - TRBV5-4 TGTGCCAGCAGCCCCGCTGGGGCCAACGTCCTGACTTTC CASSPAGANVLTF
TRBD1 TRBJ1-2 - TRBV19 TGTGCCAGTAACGCGGACAGGTCTAACTATGGCTACACCTTC CASNADRSNYGYTF
- TRBJ1-1 few TRBV19 TGTGCCAGTAGTCTCCAGGCCCCGAACACTGAAGCTTTCTTT CASSLQAPNTEAFF